These 5 T cell receptor beta chains were all obtained from the same sample, sequenced in a study of glioma-infiltrating T cells after dendritic cell vaccination. As to time point: after dendritic cell vaccination, including at tumor progression/relapse. Data came from immunoSEQ multiplex PCR; TCRdb stores just in-frame clones and leaves some out. This sample has about 110,000 clones, with nearly 90% found just once. The specimen was blood, collected after dendritic cell vaccination. These receptors were obtained from a human donor with glioblastoma.

This chain links TRBV5-1 with TRBJ1-5; 8 bases match TRBD1. The length of the CDR3 is 15 residues. Trimming at V came to 4 bases and at J to 4 bases, leaving 7 bases not matched to a gene. The germline CDR1 and CDR2 sequences are SGHRS and YFSETQ. The CDR3 nucleotides are TGCGCCAGCAGCGTCGGGACAGGCAGAAATCAGCCCCAGCATTTT. Amino acid sequence: CASSVGTGRNQPQHF. The whole variable domain, filled in from reference TRBV5-1 and TRBJ1-5, reads KAGVTQTPRYLIKTRGQQVTLSCSPISGHRSVSWYQQTPGQGLQFLFEYFSETQRNKGNFPGRFSGRQFSNSRSEMNVSTLELGDSALYLCASSVGTGRNQPQHFGDGTRLSIL.

This clone has just one count. The rearrangement joins TRBV6-5 to TRBJ2-2, with TRBD2 matching over 8 bases. CDR3 length equals 16 residues. In germline, CDR1 is MNHEY, CDR2 SVGAGI. Unmatched junction bases numbered 0, after V lost 0 bases and J lost 0 bases. This CDR3 reads CASSYSSGTNTGELFF. The CDR3 region has the DNA TGTGCCAGCAGTTACTCTAGCGGGACGAACACCGGGGAGCTGTTTTTT.

This clone was seen a single time. This rearrangement joins TRBV6-1 to TRBJ2-5, with a possible D match to TRBD1 (5 bases). Germline lookup yields CDR1 MNHNS and CDR2 SASEGT. V was trimmed by 1 base and J by 5 bases, leaving 8 bases between them. The CDR3 length is 13 residues. The CDR3 DNA is TGTGCCAGCAGTGAAGTAGGGGCGGAGACCCAGTACTTC. Residues: CASSEVGAETQYF.

J is TRBJ1-2 and V is TRBV6-5, with no clear D. The germline CDR1 and CDR2 sequences are MNHEY and SVGAGI. The length of the CDR3 is 13 residues. Trimming removed 5 bases from V and 2 bases from J, with 9 bases in between. The CDR3 DNA is TGTGCCAGCAGTAACACAGACAACTATGGCTACACCTTC. Protein product: CASSNTDNYGYTF.

This rearrangement joins TRBV15 to TRBJ1-4; TRBD1 matches 8 bases. The CDR3 contains 17 residues. Germline CDR1 and CDR2: LNHNV and YYDKDF (reference sequence). Trimming cost V 5 bases and J 3 bases; bases outside gene matches: 11. CDR3 residues: CATSPRAGGRANEKLFF. Written as DNA, the CDR3 is TGTGCCACCAGCCCCAGGGCAGGGGGCAGGGCTAATGAAAAACTGTTTTTT.